In its sample, the clone carrying this T cell receptor (beta chain) was seen a few times. What it binds is unknown. The time point denotes: newly diagnosed GD, antithyroid drugs for less than 3 months. Following extraction of RNA from PBMCs, that RNA was used to make the TCR library. The data originate from a study of regulatory T cells in long-lasting Graves disease. As for the study in general: Antithyroid drug use was under 3 months in newly diagnosed Graves' patients. Findings and caveats of the study: Less diverse TCR repertoires were seen in persistent Graves' patients than in newly diagnosed ones.

Germline-derived CDR1 and CDR2 are MNHEY and SVGEGT. The CDR3 has 14 residues. The ends were cut back, 5 bases at V and 0 bases at J, with 8 bases in the middle. iRepertoire HTBI primers and Arm-PCR of CDR3 regions built TCR beta libraries. TCRdb processed the multiplex PCR reads anew with MiXCR; each CDR3 protein has one entry. This sample carries under 700,000 distinct CDR3 sequences, 16% of them seen once, and the ten largest clones take just under 25%. This sample was also put to use in a study of T cells in Graves' hyperthyroidism and ophthalmopathy. That source adds: The primer set for the first-round RT-PCR of the TCR CDR3 was HTBI.

The TCR sequence derives from a woman aged 35-65 years with Graves disease. The specimen comprised peripheral blood mononuclear cells (PBMCs), sampled at new diagnosis, from a patient treated with antithyroid drugs. The chain employs TRBV6-2 or TRBV6-3 and TRBJ1-5, with D uncertain. CDR3 sequence reads: CASSDDFSNQPQHF. As DNA, the CDR3 is TGTGCCAGCAGTGACGACTTTAGCAATCAGCCCCAGCATTTT.